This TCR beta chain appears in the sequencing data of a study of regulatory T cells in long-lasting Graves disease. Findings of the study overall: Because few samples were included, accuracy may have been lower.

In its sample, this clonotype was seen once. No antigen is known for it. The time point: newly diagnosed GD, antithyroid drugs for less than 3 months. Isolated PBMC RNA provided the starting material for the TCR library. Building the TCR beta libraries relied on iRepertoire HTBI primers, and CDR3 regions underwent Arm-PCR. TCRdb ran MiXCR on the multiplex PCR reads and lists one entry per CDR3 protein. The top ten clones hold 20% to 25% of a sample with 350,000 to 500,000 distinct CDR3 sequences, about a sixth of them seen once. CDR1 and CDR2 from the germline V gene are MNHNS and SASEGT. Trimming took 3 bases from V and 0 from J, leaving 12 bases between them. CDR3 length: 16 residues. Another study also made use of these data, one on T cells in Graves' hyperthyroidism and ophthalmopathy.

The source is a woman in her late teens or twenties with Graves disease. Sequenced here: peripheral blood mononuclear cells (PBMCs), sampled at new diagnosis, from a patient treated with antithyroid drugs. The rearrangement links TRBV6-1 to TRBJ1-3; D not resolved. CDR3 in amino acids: CASSEQALSSGNTIYF. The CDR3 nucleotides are TGTGCCAGCAGTGAGCAGGCCCTGAGCTCTGGAAACACCATATATTTT.